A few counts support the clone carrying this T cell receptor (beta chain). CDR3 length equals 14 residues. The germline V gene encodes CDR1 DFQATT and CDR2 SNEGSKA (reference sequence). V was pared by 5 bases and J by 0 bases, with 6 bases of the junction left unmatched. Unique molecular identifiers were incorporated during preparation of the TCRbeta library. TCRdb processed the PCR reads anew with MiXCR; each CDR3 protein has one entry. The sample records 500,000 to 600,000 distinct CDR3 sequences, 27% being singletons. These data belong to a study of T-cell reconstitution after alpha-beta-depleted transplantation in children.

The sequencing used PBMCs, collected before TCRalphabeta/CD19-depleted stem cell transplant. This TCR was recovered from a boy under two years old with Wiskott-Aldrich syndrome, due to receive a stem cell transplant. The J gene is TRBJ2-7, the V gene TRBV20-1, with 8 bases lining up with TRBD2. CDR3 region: CSAPRLASSYEQYF. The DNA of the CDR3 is TGCAGTGCTCCACGACTAGCGAGCTCCTACGAGCAGTACTTC.